The next 4 T cell receptor beta chains were all read from a single sample in a study of T-cell memory formation after mild COVID-19. MiXCR was run by TCRdb on the 5' RACE reads, yielding one entry per CDR3 protein. The sample includes roughly 600,000 distinct CDR3 sequences, roughly 18% of them seen just once. The source material was PBMCs or a T cell subset sorted from them (not recorded which). These receptor sequences come from an adult woman who had mild COVID-19 (a few samples of this study predate the infection). Cell type and time point are not known.

This clonotype has just a few counts. The chain has TRBV6-5 and TRBJ2-7, with D perhaps TRBD2 (6 bases). V dropped 4 bases and J dropped 3 bases, with 19 bases sitting between them. The CDR3 has 16 residues. The germline CDR1 and CDR2 sequences are MNHEY and SVGAGI. The CDR3 spells CASSSDGGDRDYEQYF. As DNA, the CDR3 is TGTGCCAGCAGTTCCGACGGAGGGGACCGAGACTACGAGCAGTACTTC.

This clonotype appeared a few times. The chain uses TRBV6-5 and TRBJ1-2; 7 bases are a match to TRBD1. The CDR3 totals 15 residues. The germline gives CDR1 MNHEY, CDR2 SVGAGI. V was clipped by 2 bases and J by 5 bases; unmatched bases: 8. The CDR3 sequence: CASSYTTDRNYGYTF. The CDR3 DNA reads TGTGCCAGCAGTTACACCACGGACAGGAATTATGGCTACACCTTC.

The CDR3 DNA reads as TGTGCCAGCAGCCCGCCGACCGGGACTAGCGGGGGGGCCGGTACGCAGTATTTT. This gives the protein CASSPPTGTSGGAGTQYF. The chain combines TRBV7-9 with TRBJ2-3; 16 bases agree with TRBD2. V lost 5 bases, J lost 8 bases, and 13 bases stayed unmatched. Germline CDR1 reads SEHNR; CDR2 reads FQNEAQ (reference sequence). CDR3 length: 18 amino acids. Variable domain in full (rest from reference TRBV7-9 and TRBJ2-3): DTGVSQNPRHKITKRGQNVTFRCDPISEHNRLYWYRQTLGQGPEFLTYFQNEAQLEKSRLLSDRFSAERPKGSFSTLEIQRTEQGDSAMYLCASSPPTGTSGGAGTQYFGPGTRLTVL.

V gene TRBV5-1 combines with J gene TRBJ2-1; D ambiguous. V dropped 4 bases and J dropped 4 bases, with 21 bases sitting between them. This CDR3 has 17 residues. The germline V gene has CDR1 SGHRS and CDR2 YFSETQ. The CDR3 region has the DNA TGCGCCAGCAGCCTCGGCCGCGGAGTCGGGTCTTACAATGAGCAGTTCTTC. It yields the protein CASSLGRGVGSYNEQFF.